This entry features one T cell receptor (beta chain) sequence. Its antigen is currently unknown. These data belong to a study of T cell responses to AZD1222 COVID-19 vaccine. The CDR3 totals 16 residues. V dropped 4 bases and J dropped 6 bases, with 22 bases sitting between them. In germline, CDR1 is ENHRY, CDR2 SYGVKD. Profiled with immunoSEQ multiplex PCR; TCRdb holds only in-frame clones, not every one. The top ten clones hold around 2.9% of a sample with over 150,000 clones, just over 90% of them seen once. General study points: CD4 TCRs linked to vaccination spanned spike, dominating at 160-218 and 743-854.

The rearrangement links TRBV10-3 to TRBJ2-7; a weak D match, TRBD1 (6 bases). The receptor was derived from an adult in good health. The sequencing here drew on peripheral blood, taken on day 0 of AZD1222 vaccination. The DNA for the CDR3 is TGTGCCATCAGTGCCACCGACGGGTCCAGGGGTGTCGAGCAGTACTTC. It codes for CAISATDGSRGVEQYF.